This T cell receptor beta chain is from a study of cytomegalovirus exposure and HLA in healthy donors (dated by TCRdb to about 2017). Study-level background: In an earlier analysis of about 560 of the donors, around 290 Gb of sequence data and some 100 million unique TCR beta sequences from about 190 million T cells were reported. Rather than using new phenotypic data, the later analysis identified candidate immune exposures from TCR beta sequences and from how often those sequences occurred across donors. Both class I and class II loci were covered by HLA typing, at four-digit resolution. An earlier analysis of 587 of the donors used high-throughput TCR beta sequencing to judge whether each TCR beta V gene segment behaved as functional or pseudogenic. Of the 300 to 450 genotyped donors, 75% to 85% were placed in the genetic ancestry cluster associated with self-reported Caucasian donors. Alongside the repertoire data, information on donor age, sex, ethnicity and CMV serostatus was compiled. The study profiled the T cell repertoires of 500 to 800 subjects by immunosequencing and related them to cytomegalovirus serostatus. Because of strong linkage in the cohort, a handful of DR-DQ haplotypes were treated as single units for association and clustering. Every discovery cohort repertoire had been produced on one sequencing platform. A later analysis re-analyzed previously published TCR beta repertoires from roughly 690 donors and added high-resolution HLA genotyping to study TCR occurrence patterns. A later genetic analysis used genome-wide SNP genotypes for about 65% of the 666 donors, treating that subset as a discovery cohort. Roughly 290 gigabases of sequencing data and tens of millions of unique TCR sequences made up an early release that covered 500 to 650 HLA-typed donors. The study aimed to test whether signatures of past pathogen exposure could be identified by cataloging public T cell receptors. In addition to the first cohort of around 670 subjects, a separate validation cohort of 130 or so different subjects was used. High-throughput TCR immunosequencing, statistical association of individual TCRs with disease status, and machine learning were combined to predict cytomegalovirus infection status. Typing coverage varied by locus: about 620-640 donors for A, B, C, DRB1 and DQB1; about 520 for DQA1; more than 600 for DPA1; around 490 for DPB1. On average, 235,054 unique TCR beta nucleotide sequences were sequenced per donor among a few hundred genotyped donors of the cohort, with 15% to 20% of those sequences being non-productive.

In regard to this clone: Its binding antigen is unknown. The record has no base qualities; no much larger clone is one base away.

Libraries came from the immunoSEQ multiplex PCR assay. For the multiplex PCR, a mixture combining 60 forward primers for TCR Vbeta segments and 13 reverse primers for TCR Jbeta segments was used. The CDR3 region of rearranged TCR beta genes was amplified from genomic DNA by a multiplex PCR assay. The Illumina HiSeq System was used to sequence the amplified TCR beta libraries as 87-base-pair reads. Per the authors' processing: A later analysis tallied some 79 million unique TCR beta chains across the approximately 670 repertoires, and approximately 12 million of those chains were shared by two or more donors. Raw reads were error-corrected and collapsed into unique sequences by a nearest-neighbor algorithm in which closely related sequences were merged to remove PCR and sequencing errors. Alignment of CDR3 sequences to IMGT reference sequences was used to assign V, D and J gene segments. For a sequence to be retained, a match of at least six nucleotides to both a V gene segment and a J gene segment was required. Rearrangements were classified as productive when the CDR3 lacked stop codons and remained in frame with V and J, and all other rearrangements were classified as non-productive. Following IMGT convention, CDR3 was defined as the stretch from the second conserved V-encoded cysteine up to the conserved J-encoded phenylalanine. The earlier analysis of a few hundred of the donors excluded sequences that lacked an unambiguous match to a single V gene segment. An earlier analysis of fewer than 650 of the donors classified V segments as functional when productive rearrangements were above 56.7% and as segregating when the standard deviation between donors was above 5%. To diagnose cytomegalovirus status from the catalog of TCR beta chain sequences, a statistical classification framework was built. A later analysis assigned V and J genes by comparing TCR nucleotide sequences with IMGT/GENE-DB human TR gene sequences. A later analysis assigned CDR3 sequences and most-parsimonious VDJ recombination scenarios with the TCRdist pipeline. In a later analysis, each TCR beta chain was defined by its CDR3 amino acid sequence together with its V-gene family, and reads without a unique V-gene family were excluded. To address suspected cross-contamination and a sequencing artifact, a later analysis removed roughly 580 highly shared, low-generation-probability nucleotide sequences. In a later analysis, a clonal expansion index for each public chain was calculated from normalized within-repertoire ranks of inferred template counts. In a later analysis, generation probabilities were computed with a VDJ recombination model fitted to out-of-frame rearrangements, and the resulting probabilities were checked against IGoR. Hypergeometric tests were used in a later analysis to score TCR-TCR, TCR-HLA and TCR-CMV co-occurrence, with a repertoire-size bias correction applied to the TCR pairs. In a later analysis, false discovery rates were estimated by permuting HLA or CMV assignments 20 times. In a later analysis, co-occurring TCRs were grouped using DBSCAN, and TCRdist sequence similarity was added for clustering within HLA-allele-positive subsets. Repertoires with fewer than 30,000 or more than 120,000 public chains, plus five repertoires with anomalous nucleotide sharing, were excluded from co-occurrence clustering. Imported from immuneACCESS, the table was reduced by TCRdb to in-frame sequences with V and J called. These copies leave out some clones; in studies compared against another copy, an unresolved V gene accounts for under half, and the cause of the remainder is not known. V and J calls and clone size come straight from that table; D and trimming were deduced from the DNA. This sample has around 160,000 clones in its table, and 60% to 85% of those were observed once. Roughly an eighth of the sample is held by the ten biggest clonotypes.

From cysteine to phenylalanine, the CDR3 is 16 amino acids long. The DNA shown is the 48-base CDR3, in frame from base 1. Sequences SGHVS (CDR1) and FNYEAQ (CDR2) are obtained from the germline V gene. V lost 6 bases and J lost 9 bases, and the count of bases not matched to a germline gene is 17. Here is what the overall study found, with its caveats: In a later analysis, HLA-associated TCR beta chains showed more clonal expansion and lower generation probabilities than non-associated chains that were equally common. Compared with the 666-donor mean, donors in an Asian-associated ancestry cluster had fewer N-insertions in productive TCRs, according to a later genetic analysis. A further reported finding was that TCR beta sequences accurately predicted the HLA-A and HLA-B alleles for most subjects in the first cohort. V-gene and J-gene trimming of TCR beta chains was associated with a missense DCLRE1C variant in a later genetic analysis, and the association was replicated in an independent cohort. Correlated functional status among segregating V segments might be attributable to linkage disequilibrium, but an unknown experimental factor could not be ruled out. In a later analysis, the rate of TCR association differed among HLA loci, with DRB1 alleles having the most associated TCRs and HLA-C alleles having the fewest. This cohort had only TCR beta chains sequenced, and the lack of alpha or paired-chain data limited which features could be detected. Most CMV-associated TCR beta chains appeared to be HLA-restricted in a later analysis, and the HLA associations seemed to be driven largely by CMV exposure. In an earlier analysis of fewer than 750 of the donors, most TCR beta V segments were observed in productive rearrangements about 87% or about 30% of the time, broadly matching IMGT annotations. According to a later analysis, parvovirus B19, influenza, CMV and Epstein-Barr virus appeared linked to several top co-occurrence clusters. The only immune exposure information available for the cohort was CMV serostatus. Approximately 16 rarely observed V segments, including chromosome 9 orphons, were excluded from the earlier analysis of several hundred of the donors because counts were too low. A few of the identified cytomegalovirus-associated TCR beta chains were confirmed in vitro to be specific for cytomegalovirus antigens. The authors suggested that the approach could potentially be generalized to other disease states and immunological phenotypes. The sequencing pipeline was judged likely to have produced a cluster of highly shared sequence variants as a technical artifact. HLA typing was unavailable for some donors at each locus, so association tests used only the typed subset. Some IMGT-functional V segments, including TRBV6-2 and TRBV6-3, could not be told apart with the 87-base-pair reads, so those segments were excluded. Across donors, most TCR sequences were observed very rarely, whereas some public TCRs were present in many individuals. Assigning TCR associations to individual alleles was difficult when HLA alleles, especially DR and DQ, strongly co-occurred. Specific HLA alleles were associated with over 15,000 TCR beta sequences at a false discovery rate of 0.05 in a later analysis. A total of 150 or so TCR beta chains were listed by the study as associated with cytomegalovirus. The classifier was reported to diagnose cytomegalovirus status with high specificity and sensitivity in both the original and validation cohorts. Presence/absence analyses assumed roughly uniform sequencing depth across donors, an assumption that may not hold.

The cohort consisted of hundreds of healthy bone marrow donors. Cohort members were all nominally healthy when sampled, although unrecorded immune exposures were likely present. The donor tested CMV seropositive and was one of the 289 seropositive cohort members. Each donor provided a peripheral blood sample, and peripheral blood mononuclear cells were used for TCR beta sequencing. The Qiagen DNeasy Blood Extraction Kit was used to extract genomic DNA from the blood cell samples. This receptor chain uses TRBV7-6 and TRBJ2-1, with 7 bases aligning to TRBD2. This sequence originates from a man aged 40-50 years in good health and CMV-seropositive. The source material was PBMCs. This receptor carries the CDR3 CASRPFPTSDGGEQFF. The nucleotide sequence reads as follows: TGTGCCAGCAGACCATTCCCAACTAGCGACGGGGGTGAGCAGTTCTTC.